The rows below give T cell receptor beta chains drawn from one sample of a study of T cell responses to AZD1222 COVID-19 vaccine. Only in-frame clones appear in the TCRdb table, and some are missing; sequencing was by immunoSEQ multiplex PCR. This sample carries approximately 140,000 clones, around nine tenths of them seen once, and the ten largest clones take approximately 2.7%. Sample: peripheral blood, taken on day 0 of MenACWY control vaccination. The receptors stem from an adult in good health. Each CDR3 is given with its conserved first and last residue. The D gene is left open where the match is weak. The size of a clone is reported for some rows only, either as once, few or many, or as a class for expanded clones.

j_gene: TRBJ2-7; v_gene: TRBV9; d_gene: NA; abundance: NA; CDR3nt: TGTGCCAGCAGCGTAGAACCAGGTGGATCCTACGAGCAGTACTTC; CDR3aa: CASSVEPGGSYEQYF
j_gene: TRBJ2-3; v_gene: TRBV28; d_gene: NA; abundance: NA; CDR3nt: TGTGCCAGCAGCCTAGATACCCGCACAGATACGCAGTATTTT; CDR3aa: CASSLDTRTDTQYF
j_gene: TRBJ2-1; v_gene: TRBV10-2; d_gene: TRBD2; abundance: NA; CDR3nt: TGCGCCAGCAGTGTTTCAGCGGGGGGCGCTGAGGAGCAGTTCTTC; CDR3aa: CASSVSAGGAEEQFF
j_gene: TRBJ1-5; v_gene: TRBV4-1; d_gene: TRBD1; abundance: few; CDR3nt: TGCGCCAGCAGCCAAGACGGACAGGGTTTAGGGGGAAGCAAGCCCCAGCATTTT; CDR3aa: CASSQDGQGLGGSKPQHF
j_gene: TRBJ1-4; v_gene: TRBV28; d_gene: NA; abundance: once; CDR3nt: TGTGCCAGCAGCCCCTGGGGGGGAAAGGCCACTAATGAAAAACTGTTTTTT; CDR3aa: CASSPWGGKATNEKLFF
j_gene: TRBJ1-6; v_gene: TRBV18; d_gene: NA; abundance: NA; CDR3nt: TGTGCCAGCTCACCATTGACAGGCAATAATTCACCCCTCCACTTT; CDR3aa: CASSPLTGNNSPLHF
j_gene: TRBJ2-1; v_gene: TRBV6-1; d_gene: NA; abundance: once; CDR3nt: TGTGCCAGCAGTGATCTGTACAATGAGCAGTTCTTC; CDR3aa: CASSDLYNEQFF
j_gene: TRBJ1-5; v_gene: TRBV27; d_gene: NA; abundance: NA; CDR3nt: TGTGCCAGCAGTTTAGCCGGCAGTGCCGCCGGCAATCAGCCCCAGCATTTT; CDR3aa: CASSLAGSAAGNQPQHF
j_gene: TRBJ2-3; v_gene: TRBV6-4; d_gene: TRBD2; abundance: NA; CDR3nt: TGTGCCAGTTCCCTTAGCGGGGAGGCAGATACGCAGTATTTT; CDR3aa: CASSLSGEADTQYF
j_gene: TRBJ2-3; v_gene: TRBV5-4; d_gene: TRBD2; abundance: once; CDR3nt: TGTGCCAGCAGCTCCTGGACTAGCGGGGAGGATACGCAGTATTTT; CDR3aa: CASSSWTSGEDTQYF
j_gene: TRBJ2-1; v_gene: TRBV5-6; d_gene: TRBD2; abundance: NA; CDR3nt: TGTGCCAGCAGCGCACCCGGGACTAGCGGCTACAATGAGCAGTTCTTC; CDR3aa: CASSAPGTSGYNEQFF
j_gene: TRBJ2-1; v_gene: TRBV18; d_gene: NA; abundance: NA; CDR3nt: TGTGCCAGCTCACCACCGGACTTTCGGACCTACAATGAGCAGTTCTTC; CDR3aa: CASSPPDFRTYNEQFF
j_gene: TRBJ1-2; v_gene: TRBV20-1; d_gene: NA; abundance: NA; CDR3nt: TGCAGTGCTAGTGGGCACTCCAACGGCTACACCTTC; CDR3aa: CSASGHSNGYTF
j_gene: TRBJ1-4; v_gene: TRBV7-9; d_gene: TRBD1; abundance: NA; CDR3nt: TGTGCCAGCAGCTACCAGGGGGCTAATGAAAAACTGTTTTTT; CDR3aa: CASSYQGANEKLFF
j_gene: TRBJ2-5; v_gene: TRBV7-8; d_gene: TRBD2; abundance: NA; CDR3nt: TGTGCCAGCAGCCCCCGACAGGCGGCTAGCGGGAGACAGACCCAGTACTTC; CDR3aa: CASSPRQAASGRQTQYF
j_gene: TRBJ1-1; v_gene: TRBV2; d_gene: NA; abundance: NA; CDR3nt: TGTGCCAGCAGTGGGACGACCGAGACTGAAGCTTTCTTT; CDR3aa: CASSGTTETEAFF
j_gene: TRBJ1-3; v_gene: TRBV11-2; d_gene: TRBD1; abundance: NA; CDR3nt: TGTGCCAGCAGCTCAGGGGGGGGCTCTGGAAACACCATATATTTT; CDR3aa: CASSSGGGSGNTIYF
j_gene: TRBJ2-1; v_gene: TRBV6-5; d_gene: TRBD1; abundance: NA; CDR3nt: TGTGCCAGCAGTTCGACAGGGGGCAATGAGCAGTTCTTC; CDR3aa: CASSSTGGNEQFF
j_gene: TRBJ1-1; v_gene: TRBV28; d_gene: TRBD1; abundance: NA; CDR3nt: TGTGCCAGCTTCAGGGGGTCGGACACTGAAGCTTTCTTT; CDR3aa: CASFRGSDTEAFF
j_gene: TRBJ1-2; v_gene: TRBV29-1; d_gene: NA; abundance: NA; CDR3nt: TGCAGCGTTGTGCCCATTGTGGATTATGGCTACACCTTC; CDR3aa: CSVVPIVDYGYTF
j_gene: TRBJ2-2; v_gene: TRBV2; d_gene: NA; abundance: NA; CDR3nt: TGTGCCAGCACTGTGACAGGTTTGAACACCGGGGAGCTGTTTTTT; CDR3aa: CASTVTGLNTGELFF
j_gene: TRBJ1-1; v_gene: TRBV5-4; d_gene: NA; abundance: NA; CDR3nt: TGTGCCAGCAGCTTGGGTCTAATGAACACTGAAGCTTTCTTT; CDR3aa: CASSLGLMNTEAFF
j_gene: TRBJ1-1; v_gene: TRBV6-6; d_gene: NA; abundance: once; CDR3nt: TGTGCCAGCAGTTACCCGGCAGAGATGAACACTGAAGCTTTCTTT; CDR3aa: CASSYPAEMNTEAFF
j_gene: TRBJ2-7; v_gene: TRBV11-3; d_gene: TRBD1; abundance: NA; CDR3nt: TGTGCCAGCAGCTTAGGTGTGGGACAGCGTTACGAGCAGTACTTC; CDR3aa: CASSLGVGQRYEQYF
j_gene: TRBJ2-1; v_gene: TRBV6-5; d_gene: NA; abundance: NA; CDR3nt: TGTGCCAGCAGTTCTTTAGCCATCTTCTACAATGAGCAGTTCTTC; CDR3aa: CASSSLAIFYNEQFF
j_gene: TRBJ1-2; v_gene: TRBV2; d_gene: NA; abundance: NA; CDR3nt: TGTGCCAGCAGGACCCCCTCGGGTGGCTACACCTTC; CDR3aa: CASRTPSGGYTF
j_gene: TRBJ2-1; v_gene: TRBV27; d_gene: NA; abundance: NA; CDR3nt: TGTGCCAGCAGTCGATACAATGAGCAGTTCTTC; CDR3aa: CASSRYNEQFF
j_gene: TRBJ2-5; v_gene: TRBV6-5; d_gene: NA; abundance: once; CDR3nt: TGTGCCAGCAGTCAAGAGACCCAGTACTTC; CDR3aa: CASSQETQYF
j_gene: TRBJ1-1; v_gene: TRBV5-1; d_gene: TRBD1; abundance: NA; CDR3nt: TGCGCCAGCAGCTTGGTGACAGGGGGCGCGAGCACTGAAGCTTTCTTT; CDR3aa: CASSLVTGGASTEAFF
j_gene: TRBJ2-5; v_gene: TRBV5-1; d_gene: NA; abundance: NA; CDR3nt: TGCGCCAGCAGCTTGGGAGGGGAAGAGACCCAGTACTTC; CDR3aa: CASSLGGEETQYF
j_gene: TRBJ1-6; v_gene: TRBV5-1; d_gene: NA; abundance: NA; CDR3nt: TGCGCCAGCAGCTTCGGAGAAGCGTCTAATTCACCCCTCCACTTT; CDR3aa: CASSFGEASNSPLHF
j_gene: TRBJ2-7; v_gene: TRBV3-1/TRBV3-2; d_gene: TRBD2; abundance: once; CDR3nt: TGTGCCAGCAGCCAAGGCGGGGGGCCCTCCTACGAGCAGTACTTC; CDR3aa: CASSQGGGPSYEQYF
j_gene: TRBJ1-1; v_gene: TRBV2; d_gene: NA; abundance: NA; CDR3nt: TGTGCCAGCAGTTTAGACACTGAAGCTTTCTTT; CDR3aa: CASSLDTEAFF
j_gene: TRBJ1-2; v_gene: TRBV10-3; d_gene: TRBD1; abundance: NA; CDR3nt: TGTGCCATCACCGGGACAGGTGGGAACACTAACTATGGCTACACCTTC; CDR3aa: CAITGTGGNTNYGYTF
j_gene: TRBJ1-5; v_gene: TRBV6-5; d_gene: NA; abundance: NA; CDR3nt: TGTGCCAGCAGTTGGACAGACGGCAATCAGCCCCAGCATTTT; CDR3aa: CASSWTDGNQPQHF